The 24 T cell receptor beta chains presented below share a single source sample, sequenced in a study of T cell changes during pregnancy in multiple sclerosis. TCRdb's copy holds only in-frame clones and misses some; the assay was immunoSEQ multiplex PCR. Of 60,000 or so clones listed, about 89% are singletons. Sequencing used peripheral blood, obtained in the first trimester of pregnancy. The receptor set was obtained from a female donor with multiple sclerosis, enrolled in a pregnancy study.

J is TRBJ1-3 and V is TRBV5-1; D is possibly TRBD1 (5 bases). Germline CDR1 SGHRS, CDR2 YFSETQ. V lost 0 bases, J lost 0 bases, and 10 bases lay in between. The CDR3 is made up of 16 amino acids. Here the CDR3 reads CASSLVGGGSGNTIYF. In nucleotides, the CDR3 is TGCGCCAGCAGCTTGGTCGGGGGGGGCTCTGGAAACACCATATATTTT.

The chain uses TRBV5-1 and TRBJ2-2; a weak D match, TRBD1 (6 bases). This CDR3 has 16 residues. Trimming cost V 1 base and J 2 bases, with 12 bases left between them. In germline, CDR1 is SGHRS, CDR2 YFSETQ. The DNA for the CDR3 is TGCGCCAGCAGCTTGTTCTCAGGGGTAAACACCGGGGAGCTGTTTTTT. Protein sequence: CASSLFSGVNTGELFF.

The chain carries TRBV7-9 and TRBJ2-3; TRBD2 aligns across 8 bases. Germline CDR1 is SEHNR and CDR2 is FQNEAQ (reference sequence). Unmatched junction bases numbered 13, after V lost 5 bases and J lost 6 bases. The CDR3 is 16 residues long. The CDR3 region is CASSPAGSGAPDTQYF. The CDR3 DNA sequence: TGTGCCAGCAGCCCCGCAGGTAGCGGGGCCCCGGATACGCAGTATTTT.

The chain joins TRBV11-2 to TRBJ2-7; possible D gene TRBD1, 9 bases. V gave up 5 bases and J gave up 3 bases, with 17 bases separating them. Germline V lookup: CDR1 SGHAT, CDR2 FQNNGV. This CDR3 is built from 15 residues. CDR3 sequence (DNA): TGTGCCAGCAGCATCGGGGGGGACAGGGTCTACGAGCAGTACTTC. It is translated as CASSIGGDRVYEQYF.

The V gene is TRBV7-3, the J gene TRBJ2-7, with D possibly TRBD1 on 6 matching bases. The CDR3 loop spans 14 amino acids. The germline gives CDR1 SGHTA, CDR2 FQGTGA. Trimming stripped 3 bases from V and 10 bases from J, with 19 bases between. The chain's CDR3 is CASSFIPDRSQQYF. The DNA for the CDR3 is TGTGCCAGCAGCTTCATTCCGGACAGAAGTCAACAGTACTTC.

This clone was seen only a few times. V and J are TRBV5-8 and TRBJ2-7; D perhaps matches TRBD2 (5 bases). V gave up 9 bases and J gave up 1 base, with 14 bases separating them. The CDR3 totals 13 residues. Germline CDR1 reads SGHTS; CDR2 reads YDEGEE. For the CDR3, the DNA is TGTGCCACCGACTTACTAGAGTCCTACGAGCAGTACTTC. Translation gives CATDLLESYEQYF.

This clone is a singleton in its sample. The chain has TRBV7-9 and TRBJ2-7, with TRBD2 matching over 7 bases. This CDR3 contains 16 residues. V was pared by 3 bases and J by 0 bases, with 8 bases of the junction left unmatched. Germline-derived CDR1 and CDR2 are SEHNR and FQNEAQ (reference sequence). This CDR3 is CASSLPDSGGSYEQYF. The CDR3 region has the DNA TGTGCCAGCAGCTTGCCTGACTCGGGGGGCTCCTACGAGCAGTACTTC. The variable domain in full, completed from reference TRBV7-9 and TRBJ2-7, reads DTGVSQNPRHKITKRGQNVTFRCDPISEHNRLYWYRQTLGQGPEFLTYFQNEAQLEKSRLLSDRFSAERPKGSFSTLEIQRTEQGDSAMYLCASSLPDSGGSYEQYFGPGTRLTVT.

V is TRBV21-1 and J is TRBJ1-2; the D call TRBD1 from the table was never checked on the DNA. TRBV21-1 is a pseudogene. CDR3 length equals 17 residues. CDR3 coding DNA: TGTGCCAGCAGCAACTGTAAAGTAGGACAGGTTGTTAATGGCTACACCTTC. It translates to CASSNCKVGQVVNGYTF.

This rearrangement joins TRBV6-1 to TRBJ1-5; D unresolved. V was pared by 8 bases and J by 3 bases, with 5 bases between. Germline CDR1 reads MNHNS; CDR2 reads SASEGT. The CDR3 length is 11 residues. CDR3: CASSYNQPQHF. CDR3 nucleotides: TGTGCCAGCTCCTACAATCAGCCCCAGCATTTT.

J is TRBJ2-5 and V is TRBV5-1; 7 bases fit TRBD1. Germline-derived CDR1 and CDR2 are SGHRS and YFSETQ. The CDR3 is made up of 13 amino acids. The trim removed 0 bases at V and 4 bases at J, leaving 0 bases unmatched. The CDR3 DNA is TGCGCCAGCAGCTTGGGACAGGGAGAGACCCAGTACTTC. Its protein is CASSLGQGETQYF.

The chain combines TRBV30 with TRBJ2-2; 7 bases match TRBD2. Germline-derived CDR1 and CDR2 are GTSNPN and SVGIG (reference sequence). This CDR3 contains 18 residues. With V trimmed by 3 bases and J by 0 bases, 13 bases remained unmatched. The chain's CDR3 is CAWSSHGLVFANTGELFF. The DNA for the CDR3 is TGTGCCTGGAGCTCTCACGGACTAGTCTTTGCGAACACCGGGGAGCTGTTTTTT.

This clone came up a few times. The chain is built from TRBV2 and TRBJ1-6; D is unclear. Trimming pared 7 bases from V and 9 bases from J, leaving 13 bases between. CDR3 length equals 13 residues. CDR1 is SNHLY, CDR2 FYNNEI, per germline. CDR3 DNA sequence: TGTGCCAGCATTTACAGCGAGGGTTCACCCCTCCACTTT. Protein: CASIYSEGSPLHF.

The gene calls are TRBV14 and TRBJ2-3, with a weak D call TRBD1 (6 bases). CDR3 length equals 15 residues. The V gene lost 6 bases and the J gene lost 3 bases, with 16 bases spanning the gap. The germline CDR1 and CDR2 sequences are SGHDN and FVKESK. The CDR3 nucleotides read TGTGCCAGCAGTGACCTCGGACAGATAACAGATACGCAGTATTTT. It encodes CASSDLGQITDTQYF. Complete variable domain (other parts from reference TRBV14 and TRBJ2-3): EAGVTQFPSHSVIEKGQTVTLRCDPISGHDNLYWYRRVMGKEIKFLLHFVKESKQDESGMPNNRFLAERTGGTYSTLKVQPAELEDSGVYFCASSDLGQITDTQYFGPGTRLTVL.

The chain employs TRBV6-1 and TRBJ1-6; 9 bases fit TRBD1. V lost 4 bases to trimming and J lost 9 bases; unmatched junction nucleotides: 4. This CDR3 is 14 amino acids long. Looked up from germline, CDR1 is MNHNS and CDR2 is SASEGT. This CDR3 is CASSAGTGFSPLHF. In nucleotides, the CDR3 is TGTGCCAGCAGTGCCGGGACAGGGTTTTCACCCCTCCACTTT.

CDR3 amino acids: CASSLFGTSGYEQYF. CDR3 in DNA: TGTGCCAGCAGCTTATTCGGGACTAGCGGATACGAGCAGTACTTC. The chain uses TRBV11-2 and TRBJ2-7; 11 bases fit TRBD2. V lost 2 bases to trimming and J lost 4 bases; unmatched junction nucleotides: 4. This CDR3 has 15 residues. The germline V gene encodes CDR1 SGHAT and CDR2 FQNNGV.

A single count supports this clone. This chain connects TRBV6-1 to TRBJ1-2; the match to TRBD1 covers 9 bases. V was pared by 5 bases and J by 5 bases, with 9 bases of the junction left unmatched. The V gene's germline CDR1 is MNHNS and CDR2 SASEGT. The CDR3 totals 15 residues. The CDR3, as DNA: TGTGCCAGCAGTCCCGGAGGACAGGGGAGATATGGCTACACCTTC. Protein: CASSPGGQGRYGYTF.

This clone was observed once. Here the CDR3 DNA reads TGTGCCAGCAGCCCTAGCCCCTGGGGGGGATTCGGTCAGCCCCAGCATTTT. Protein sequence: CASSPSPWGGFGQPQHF. This chain connects TRBV7-6 to TRBJ1-5; tentatively, D is TRBD1 (5 bases). The length of the CDR3 is 17 residues. V shed 5 bases and J shed 6 bases, with 23 bases lying between them. The germline CDR1 and CDR2 sequences are SGHVS and FNYEAQ.

The genes are TRBV19 and TRBJ1-1, with TRBD1 as a possible D gene (5 bases). The V gene's germline CDR1 is LNHDA and CDR2 SQIVND (reference sequence). Trimming left V 7 bases short and J 1 base short, with 10 bases between. This CDR3 has 13 residues. The CDR3 DNA is TGTGCCAGTACCATAGGACAGAACACTGAAGCTTTCTTT. Its translation is CASTIGQNTEAFF.

This clone was found once. The V call is TRBV18, the J call TRBJ2-5; unclear D gene. Germline-derived CDR1 and CDR2 are KGHSH and LQKENI. The CDR3 covers 13 residues. Between the trimmed V and J ends, which lost 5 bases and 2 bases, there was a span of 9 bases. This CDR3 is CASSSNQQETQYF. The DNA of the CDR3 is TGTGCCAGCTCAAGCAACCAACAAGAGACCCAGTACTTC.

The V gene is TRBV7-6, the J gene TRBJ1-5; D is uncertain. Germline V gives CDR1 SGHVS, CDR2 FNYEAQ. This CDR3 has 16 amino acids. Trimming shortened V by 1 base and J by 3 bases, and 13 bases separated the two germline ends. CDR3 amino acids: CASSLGATSDNQPQHF. CDR3 nucleotides: TGTGCCAGCAGCTTAGGGGCAACTTCGGACAATCAGCCCCAGCATTTT.

V is TRBV7-2 and J is TRBJ1-3; maybe TRBD1 (5 bases). V lost 4 bases, J lost 3 bases, and 7 bases lay in between. The CDR3 runs to 13 residues. Germline loops: CDR1 SGHTA, CDR2 FQGNSA. CDR3 nucleotides: TGTGCCAGCAGCTCAGGGTTTGGAAACACCATATATTTT. It translates to CASSSGFGNTIYF.

The CDR3 DNA reads as TGTGCCAGCAGTAGGACAGGGGCCGGGGCCAACGTCCTGACTTTC. Translation gives CASSRTGAGANVLTF. J is TRBJ2-6 and V is TRBV27; TRBD1 agrees at 9 bases. Germline CDR1 and CDR2: MNHEY and SMNVEV (reference sequence). The CDR3 sequence is 15 residues long. J was trimmed by 4 bases and V by 5 bases; bases with no gene match: 3.

This clone was seen only once. The chain carries TRBV6-1 and TRBJ1-5, with D hard to call. The V gene lost 6 bases and the J gene lost 7 bases, with 16 bases spanning the gap. The germline gives CDR1 MNHNS, CDR2 SASEGT. The CDR3 totals 14 residues. CDR3 bases: TGTGCCAGCAGAGGAGCCAAAGCGAGGCAGCCCCAGCATTTT. Its protein product is CASRGAKARQPQHF.

The rearrangement links TRBV28 to TRBJ2-1; D might be TRBD2 (5 bases). The germline V and J ends were trimmed by 6 bases and 2 bases, with 11 bases remaining between them. Germline loops: CDR1 MDHEN, CDR2 SYDVKM. The CDR3 is 14 amino acids. CDR3 sequence reads: CASRDSGTYNEQFF. DNA of the CDR3: TGTGCCAGCAGAGATTCCGGGACCTACAATGAGCAGTTCTTC.